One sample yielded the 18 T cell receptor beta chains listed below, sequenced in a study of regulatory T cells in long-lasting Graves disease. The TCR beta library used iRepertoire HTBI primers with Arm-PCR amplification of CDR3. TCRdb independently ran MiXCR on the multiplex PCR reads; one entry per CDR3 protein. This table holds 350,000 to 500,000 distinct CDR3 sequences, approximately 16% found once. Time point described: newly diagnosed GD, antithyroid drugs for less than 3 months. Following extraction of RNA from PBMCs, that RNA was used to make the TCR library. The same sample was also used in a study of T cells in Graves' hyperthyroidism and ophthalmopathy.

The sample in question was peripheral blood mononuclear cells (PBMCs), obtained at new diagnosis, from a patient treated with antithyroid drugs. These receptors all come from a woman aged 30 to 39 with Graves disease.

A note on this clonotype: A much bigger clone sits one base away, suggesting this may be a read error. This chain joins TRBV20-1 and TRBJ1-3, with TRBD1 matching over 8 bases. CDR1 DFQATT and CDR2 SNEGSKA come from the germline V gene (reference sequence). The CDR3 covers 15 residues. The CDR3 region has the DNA TGCAGTACTAGTCCGCGACAGGGGACTGGAAACACCATATATTTT. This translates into CSTSPRQGTGNTIYF.

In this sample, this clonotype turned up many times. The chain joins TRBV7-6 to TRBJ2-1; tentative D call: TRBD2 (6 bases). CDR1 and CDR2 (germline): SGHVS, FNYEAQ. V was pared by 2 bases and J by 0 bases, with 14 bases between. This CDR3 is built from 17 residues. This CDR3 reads CASSLILASSSYNEQFF. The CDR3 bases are TGTGCCAGCAGCTTAATTCTAGCGTCGAGCTCCTACAATGAGCAGTTCTTC. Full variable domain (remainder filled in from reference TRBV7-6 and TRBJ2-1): GAGVSQSPRYKVTKRGQDVALRCDPISGHVSLYWYRQALGQGPEFLTYFNYEAQQDKSGLPNDRFSAERPEGSISTLTIQRTEQRDSAMYRCASSLILASSSYNEQFFGPGTRLTVL.

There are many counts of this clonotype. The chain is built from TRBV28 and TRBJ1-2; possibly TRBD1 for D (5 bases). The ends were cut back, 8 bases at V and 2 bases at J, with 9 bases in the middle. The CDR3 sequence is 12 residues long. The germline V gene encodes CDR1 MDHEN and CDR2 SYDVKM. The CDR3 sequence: CASGGVNYGYTF. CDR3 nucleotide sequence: TGTGCCAGCGGAGGGGTGAACTATGGCTACACCTTC.

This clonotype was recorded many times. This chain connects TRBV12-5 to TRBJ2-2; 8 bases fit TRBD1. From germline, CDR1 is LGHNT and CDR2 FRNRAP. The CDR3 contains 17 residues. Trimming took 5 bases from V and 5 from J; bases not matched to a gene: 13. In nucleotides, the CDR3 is TGTGCTAGTGGTACTTCTCCGCGACAGGGGAAAACCGGGGAGCTGTTTTTT. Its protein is CASGTSPRQGKTGELFF.

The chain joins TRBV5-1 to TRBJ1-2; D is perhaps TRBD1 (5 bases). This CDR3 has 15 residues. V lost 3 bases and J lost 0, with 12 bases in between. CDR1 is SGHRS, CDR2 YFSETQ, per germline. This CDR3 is CASSSTGPANYGYTF. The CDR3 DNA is TGCGCCAGCAGCTCAACAGGTCCCGCTAACTATGGCTACACCTTC.

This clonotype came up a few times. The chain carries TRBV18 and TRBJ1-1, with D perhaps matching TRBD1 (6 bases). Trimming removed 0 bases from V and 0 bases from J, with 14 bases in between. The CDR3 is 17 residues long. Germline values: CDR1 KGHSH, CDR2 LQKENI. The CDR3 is CASSPPGRTAVNTEAFF. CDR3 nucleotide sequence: TGTGCCAGCTCACCACCCGGCAGGACAGCGGTGAACACTGAAGCTTTCTTT. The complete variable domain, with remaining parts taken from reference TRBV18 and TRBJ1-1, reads NAGVMQNPRHLVRRRGQEARLRCSPMKGHSHVYWYRQLPEEGLKFMVYLQKENIIDESGMPKERFSAEFPKEGPSILRIQQVVRGDSAAYFCASSPPGRTAVNTEAFFGQGTRLTVV.

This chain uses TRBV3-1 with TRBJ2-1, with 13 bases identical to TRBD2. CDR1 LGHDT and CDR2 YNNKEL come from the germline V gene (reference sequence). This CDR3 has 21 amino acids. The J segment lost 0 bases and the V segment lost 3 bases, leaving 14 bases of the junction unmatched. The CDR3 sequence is CASSQLTGTSGTQSSYNEQFF. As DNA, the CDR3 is TGTGCCAGCAGCCAGCTAACCGGGACTAGCGGGACCCAGAGCTCCTACAATGAGCAGTTCTTC.

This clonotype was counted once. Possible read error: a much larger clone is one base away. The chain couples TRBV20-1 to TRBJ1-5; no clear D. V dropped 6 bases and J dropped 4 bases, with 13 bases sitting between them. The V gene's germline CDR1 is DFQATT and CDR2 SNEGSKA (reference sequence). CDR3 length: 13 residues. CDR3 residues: CSAWQDPNQPQHF. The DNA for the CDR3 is TGCAGTGCCTGGCAGGACCCAAATCAGCCCCAGCATTTT.

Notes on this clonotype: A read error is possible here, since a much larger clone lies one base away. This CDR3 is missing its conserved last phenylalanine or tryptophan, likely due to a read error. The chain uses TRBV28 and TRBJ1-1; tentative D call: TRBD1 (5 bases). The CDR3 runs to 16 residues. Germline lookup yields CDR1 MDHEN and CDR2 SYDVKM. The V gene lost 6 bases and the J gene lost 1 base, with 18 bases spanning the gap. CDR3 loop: CASRPKAGQTNTEAFS. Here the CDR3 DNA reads TGTGCCAGCAGGCCTAAGGCAGGGCAGACGAACACTGAAGCTTTCTCT.

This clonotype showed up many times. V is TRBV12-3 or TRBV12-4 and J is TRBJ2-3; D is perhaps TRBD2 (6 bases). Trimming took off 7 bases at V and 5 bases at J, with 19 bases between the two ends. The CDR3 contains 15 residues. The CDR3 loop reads CASTEGGVLIDTQYF. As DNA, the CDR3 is TGTGCCAGCACCGAGGGCGGGGTTTTAATAGATACGCAGTATTTT.

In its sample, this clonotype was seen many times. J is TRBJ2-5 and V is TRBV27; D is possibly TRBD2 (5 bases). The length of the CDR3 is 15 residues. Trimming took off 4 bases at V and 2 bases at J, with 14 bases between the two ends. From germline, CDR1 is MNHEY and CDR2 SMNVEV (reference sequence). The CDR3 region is CASSSLGESQETQYF. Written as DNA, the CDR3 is TGTGCCAGCAGTTCCCTCGGGGAGAGTCAAGAGACCCAGTACTTC.

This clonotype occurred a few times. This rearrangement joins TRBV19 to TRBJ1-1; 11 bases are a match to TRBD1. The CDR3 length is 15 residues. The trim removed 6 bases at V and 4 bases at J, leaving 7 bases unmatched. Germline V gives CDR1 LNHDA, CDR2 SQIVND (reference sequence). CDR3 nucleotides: TGTGCCAGTAGGAAACCGGGACAGGGGGTCACTGAAGCTTTCTTT. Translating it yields CASRKPGQGVTEAFF. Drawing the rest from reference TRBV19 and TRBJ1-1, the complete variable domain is DGGITQSPKYLFRKEGQNVTLSCEQNLNHDAMYWYRQDPGQGLRLIYYSQIVNDFQKGDIAEGYSVSREKKESFPLTVTSAQKNPTAFYLCASRKPGQGVTEAFFGQGTRLTVV.

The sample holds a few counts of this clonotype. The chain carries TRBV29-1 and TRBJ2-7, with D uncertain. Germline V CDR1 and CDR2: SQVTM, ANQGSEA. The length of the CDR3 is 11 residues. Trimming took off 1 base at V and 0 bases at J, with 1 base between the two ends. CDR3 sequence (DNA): TGCAGCGTTGAAGCCTCCTACGAGCAGTACTTC. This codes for CSVEASYEQYF.

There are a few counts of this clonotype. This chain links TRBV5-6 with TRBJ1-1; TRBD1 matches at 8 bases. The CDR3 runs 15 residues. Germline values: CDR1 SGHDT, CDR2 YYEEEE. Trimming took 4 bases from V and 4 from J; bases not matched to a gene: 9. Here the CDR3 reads CASSPPAGGITEAFF. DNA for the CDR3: TGTGCCAGCAGCCCCCCCGCAGGGGGCATCACTGAAGCTTTCTTT. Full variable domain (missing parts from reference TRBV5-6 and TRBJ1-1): DAGVTQSPTHLIKTRGQQVTLRCSPKSGHDTVSWYQQALGQGPQFIFQYYEEEERQRGNFPDRFSGHQFPNYSSELNVNALLLGDSALYLCASSPPAGGITEAFFGQGTRLTVV.

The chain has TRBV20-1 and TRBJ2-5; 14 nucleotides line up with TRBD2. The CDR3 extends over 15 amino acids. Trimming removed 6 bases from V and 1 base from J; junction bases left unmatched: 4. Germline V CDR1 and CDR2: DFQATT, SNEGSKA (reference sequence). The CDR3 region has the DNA TGCAGTGCGGGACTAGCGGGAGCTCCCCAAGAGACCCAGTACTTC. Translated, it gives CSAGLAGAPQETQYF.

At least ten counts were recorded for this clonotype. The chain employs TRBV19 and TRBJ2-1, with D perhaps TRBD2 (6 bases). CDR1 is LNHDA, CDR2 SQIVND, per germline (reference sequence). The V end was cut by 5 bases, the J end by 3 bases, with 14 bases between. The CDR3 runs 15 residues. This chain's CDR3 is CASSGGFALYNEQFF. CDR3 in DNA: TGTGCCAGTAGTGGGGGGTTCGCCCTCTACAATGAGCAGTTCTTC.

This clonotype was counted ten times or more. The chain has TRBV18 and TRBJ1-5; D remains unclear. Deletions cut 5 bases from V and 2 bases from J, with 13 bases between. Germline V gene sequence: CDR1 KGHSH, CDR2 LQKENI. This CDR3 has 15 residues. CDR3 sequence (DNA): TGTGCCAGCTCAAATGGGTCGCGTGGCAATCAGCCCCAGCATTTT. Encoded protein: CASSNGSRGNQPQHF.

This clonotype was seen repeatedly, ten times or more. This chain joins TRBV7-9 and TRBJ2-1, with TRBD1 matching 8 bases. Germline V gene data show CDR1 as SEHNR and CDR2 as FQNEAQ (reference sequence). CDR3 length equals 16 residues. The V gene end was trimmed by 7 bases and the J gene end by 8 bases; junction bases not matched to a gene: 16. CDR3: CASTLRADRVRDEQFF. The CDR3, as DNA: TGTGCCAGCACCCTAAGAGCGGACAGGGTGAGGGATGAGCAGTTCTTC.